Presented here are 10 T cell receptor beta chains from one specimen sequenced in a study of cytomegalovirus exposure and HLA in healthy donors. Both 60 Vbeta primers and 13 Jbeta primers went into the PCR. Profiled with immunoSEQ multiplex PCR; TCRdb holds only in-frame clones, not every one. The repertoire holds some 190,000 clones, approximately 86% seen once, with under 2% in the top ten. The sample was PBMCs. The receptors were gathered from a woman younger than 30 in good health and CMV-seronegative.

The chain employs TRBV13 and TRBJ2-1, with D possibly matching TRBD2 (6 bases). The CDR3 is 15 amino acids. V lost 4 bases to trimming and J lost 3 bases, with 13 bases between them. Germline CDR1 PRHDT, CDR2 FYEKMQ (reference sequence). CDR3 region: CASSYRGGIYNEQFF. The CDR3 DNA reads as TGTGCCAGCAGCTACCGGGGAGGAATCTACAATGAGCAGTTCTTC.

The chain employs TRBV7-2 and TRBJ2-6; 7 bases agree with TRBD1. The CDR3 length is 17 residues. Trimming took 1 base from V and 0 from J; bases not matched to a gene: 3. Germline values: CDR1 SGHTA, CDR2 FQGNSA. CDR3 amino acids: CASSLVTGDSGANVLTF. In DNA form, the CDR3 reads TGTGCCAGCAGCTTAGTAACAGGGGACTCTGGGGCCAACGTCCTGACTTTC.

V gene TRBV2 combines with J gene TRBJ2-5, with D perhaps TRBD1 (5 bases). The V gene's germline CDR1 is SNHLY and CDR2 FYNNEI. The CDR3 contains 15 residues. V was cut by 0 bases and J by 4 bases, with 12 bases left in between. The CDR3 DNA reads TGTGCCAGCAGTGAAGCGCAGGGTTGGAGAGAGACCCAGTACTTC. Translated, it gives CASSEAQGWRETQYF.

This sequence joins TRBV7-9 and TRBJ1-2, with TRBD1 as a possible D gene (6 bases). V lost 1 base to trimming and J lost 8 bases, with 20 bases between them. The germline CDR1 and CDR2 sequences are SEHNR and FQNEAQ (reference sequence). The CDR3 spans 16 residues. CDR3 loop: CASSLVGGGEGRGYTF. In DNA, the CDR3 is TGTGCCAGCAGCTTAGTTGGGGGGGGCGAGGGAAGAGGCTACACCTTC.

The chain employs TRBV7-9 and TRBJ2-1, with 8 bases that match TRBD1. The germline CDR1 and CDR2 sequences are SEHNR and FQNEAQ (reference sequence). The CDR3 sequence is 16 residues long. With V trimmed by 0 bases and J by 2 bases, 3 bases remained unmatched. The CDR3 DNA reads TGTGCCAGCAGCTTAGCGGCAGGGGGCACCTACAATGAGCAGTTCTTC. Protein: CASSLAAGGTYNEQFF.

The chain recombines TRBV6-1 with TRBJ2-5; possibly TRBD2 for D (7 bases). V lost 3 bases, J lost 4 bases, and 18 bases lay in between. The CDR3 extends over 16 amino acids. CDR1 MNHNS and CDR2 SASEGT come from the germline V gene. In nucleotides, the CDR3 is TGTGCCAGCAGTGATTCGGGGGGCCAGGCTAGAGAGACCCAGTACTTC. Encoded protein: CASSDSGGQARETQYF.

The J gene is TRBJ2-7, the V gene TRBV5-1; perhaps TRBD2 as D (7 bases). The V end lost 3 bases, the J end lost 9 bases, and 22 bases lay between the germline ends. CDR1 SGHRS and CDR2 YFSETQ come from the germline V gene. This CDR3 comprises 15 residues. CDR3 sequence: CASSSSLGGAEAQYF. The CDR3 nucleotides are TGCGCCAGCAGCTCCTCCTTAGGGGGGGCTGAGGCGCAGTACTTC.

The chain joins TRBV19 to TRBJ2-2; TRBD2 aligns across 7 bases. This CDR3 is 15 amino acids long. V shed 1 base, J shed 3 bases, and the junction held 2 bases outside the gene matches. Germline CDR1 LNHDA, CDR2 SQIVND (reference sequence). The CDR3 is CASSIVAGDTGELFF. DNA of the CDR3: TGTGCCAGTAGTATAGTCGCGGGGGACACCGGGGAGCTGTTTTTT.

The J gene is TRBJ1-2, the V gene TRBV11-2, with unresolved D. Trimming removed 5 bases from V and 7 bases from J, with 11 bases in between. The CDR3 extends over 12 amino acids. Germline V gives CDR1 SGHAT, CDR2 FQNNGV. The chain's CDR3 is CASSRAGSGYTF. CDR3 DNA: TGTGCCAGCAGCCGAGCGGGTAGTGGCTACACCTTC.

The chain is built from TRBV9 and TRBJ1-5; D is possibly TRBD1 (6 bases). Germline assignment: CDR1 SGDLS and CDR2 YYNGEE. The CDR3 extends over 14 amino acids. V lost 6 bases and J 4 bases, leaving 14 bases between the germline ends. CDR3 nucleotides: TGTGCCAGCAACAGGGACGGAACGAATCAGCCCCAGCATTTT. This translates into CASNRDGTNQPQHF.